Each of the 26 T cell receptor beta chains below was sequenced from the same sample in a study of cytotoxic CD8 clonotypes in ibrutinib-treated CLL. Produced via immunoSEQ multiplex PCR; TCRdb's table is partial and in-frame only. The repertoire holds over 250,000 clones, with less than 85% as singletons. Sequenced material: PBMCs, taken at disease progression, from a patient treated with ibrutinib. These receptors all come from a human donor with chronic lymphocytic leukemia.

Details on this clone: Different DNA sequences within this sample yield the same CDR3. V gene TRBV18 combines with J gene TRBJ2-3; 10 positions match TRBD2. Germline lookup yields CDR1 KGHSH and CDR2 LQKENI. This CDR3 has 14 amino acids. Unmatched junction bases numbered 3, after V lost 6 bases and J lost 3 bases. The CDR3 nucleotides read TGTGCCAGCTCTCCTAGCGGGAGTACAGATACGCAGTATTTT. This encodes CASSPSGSTDTQYF.

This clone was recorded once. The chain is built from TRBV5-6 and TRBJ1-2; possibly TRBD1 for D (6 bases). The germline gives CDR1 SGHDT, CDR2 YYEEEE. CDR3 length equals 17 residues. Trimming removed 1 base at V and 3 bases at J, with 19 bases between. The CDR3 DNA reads TGTGCCAGCAGCTTGAGGGGGATTCTCCCGGATTACTATGGCTACACCTTC. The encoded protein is CASSLRGILPDYYGYTF.

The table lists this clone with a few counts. The DNA for the CDR3 is TGTGCCAGCTCCTTGGCCGGGGCTGAGTCTTTCTTT. Amino acid sequence: CASSLAGAESFF. This chain links TRBV18 with TRBJ1-1; a possible D gene is TRBD1 (5 bases). The V gene's germline CDR1 is KGHSH and CDR2 LQKENI. This CDR3 contains 12 residues. Trimming left V 6 bases short and J 12 bases short, with 17 bases between.

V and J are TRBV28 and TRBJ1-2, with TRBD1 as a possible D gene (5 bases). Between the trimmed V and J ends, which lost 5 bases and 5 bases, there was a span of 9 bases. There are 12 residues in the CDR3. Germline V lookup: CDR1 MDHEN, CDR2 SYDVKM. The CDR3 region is CASSKGPYGYTF. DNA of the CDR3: TGTGCCAGCAGTAAGGGGCCATATGGCTACACCTTC.

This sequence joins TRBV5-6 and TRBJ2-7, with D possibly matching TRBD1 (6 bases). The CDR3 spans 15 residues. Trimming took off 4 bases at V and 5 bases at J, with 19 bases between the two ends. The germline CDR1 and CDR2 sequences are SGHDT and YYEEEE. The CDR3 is CASSREPTGHDEQYF. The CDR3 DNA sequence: TGTGCCAGCAGCAGAGAACCTACGGGACACGACGAGCAGTACTTC.

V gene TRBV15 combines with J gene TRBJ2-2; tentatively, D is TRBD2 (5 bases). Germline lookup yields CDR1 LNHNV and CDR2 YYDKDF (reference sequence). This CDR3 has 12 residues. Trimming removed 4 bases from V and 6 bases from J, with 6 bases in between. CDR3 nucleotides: TGTGCCACCAGCACGGGGTCCGGGGAGCTGTTTTTT. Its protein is CATSTGSGELFF.

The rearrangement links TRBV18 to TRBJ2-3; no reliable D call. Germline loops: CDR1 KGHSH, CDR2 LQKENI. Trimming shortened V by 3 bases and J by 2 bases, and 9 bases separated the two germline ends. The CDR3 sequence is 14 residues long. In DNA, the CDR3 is TGTGCCAGCTCACCTTTTTACATCACAGATACGCAGTATTTT. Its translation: CASSPFYITDTQYF.

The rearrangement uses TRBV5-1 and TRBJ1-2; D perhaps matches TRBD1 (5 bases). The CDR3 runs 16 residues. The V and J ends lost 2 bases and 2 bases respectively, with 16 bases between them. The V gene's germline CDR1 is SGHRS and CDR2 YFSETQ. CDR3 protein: CASSLTDSRRNYGYTF. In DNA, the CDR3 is TGCGCCAGCAGCTTAACCGACAGCCGTAGGAACTATGGCTACACCTTC.

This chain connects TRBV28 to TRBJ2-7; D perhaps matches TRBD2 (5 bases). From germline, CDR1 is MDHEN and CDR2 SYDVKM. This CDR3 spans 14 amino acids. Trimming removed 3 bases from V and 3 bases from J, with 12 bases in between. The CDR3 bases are TGTGCCAGCAGTTTGGCCGGGATAAACTACGAGCAGTACTTC. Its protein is CASSLAGINYEQYF.

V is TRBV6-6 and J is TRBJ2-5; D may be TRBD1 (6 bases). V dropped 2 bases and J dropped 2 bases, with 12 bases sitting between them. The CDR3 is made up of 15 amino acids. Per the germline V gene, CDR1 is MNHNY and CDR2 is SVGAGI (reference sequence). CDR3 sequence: CASSYAGTWQETQYF. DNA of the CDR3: TGTGCCAGCAGTTACGCCGGGACATGGCAAGAGACCCAGTACTTC.

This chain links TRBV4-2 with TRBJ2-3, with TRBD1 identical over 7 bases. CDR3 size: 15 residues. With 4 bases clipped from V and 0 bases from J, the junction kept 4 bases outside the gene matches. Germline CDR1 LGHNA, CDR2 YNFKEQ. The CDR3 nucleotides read TGTGCCAGCAGCCCAGGGACAGCCAGCACAGATACGCAGTATTTT. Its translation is CASSPGTASTDTQYF.

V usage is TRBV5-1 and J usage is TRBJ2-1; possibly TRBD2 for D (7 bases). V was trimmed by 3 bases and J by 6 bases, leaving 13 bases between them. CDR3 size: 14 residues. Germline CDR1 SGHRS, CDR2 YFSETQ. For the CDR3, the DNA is TGCGCCAGCAGCTACCTCGGGGGGCGCAATGAGCAGTTCTTC. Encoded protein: CASSYLGGRNEQFF.

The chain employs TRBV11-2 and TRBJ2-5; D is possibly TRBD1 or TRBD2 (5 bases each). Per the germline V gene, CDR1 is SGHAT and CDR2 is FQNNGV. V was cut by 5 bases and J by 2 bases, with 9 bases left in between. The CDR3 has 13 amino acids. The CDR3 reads CASSIWGQETQYF. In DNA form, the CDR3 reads TGTGCCAGCAGCATCTGGGGGCAAGAGACCCAGTACTTC.

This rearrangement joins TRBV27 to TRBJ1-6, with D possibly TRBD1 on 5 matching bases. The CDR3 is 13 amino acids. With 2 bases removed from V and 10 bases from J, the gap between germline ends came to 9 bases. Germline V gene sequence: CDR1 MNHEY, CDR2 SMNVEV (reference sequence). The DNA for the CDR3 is TGTGCCAGCAGTTTAGGAAGGGACTCACCCCTCCACTTT. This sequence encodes CASSLGRDSPLHF.

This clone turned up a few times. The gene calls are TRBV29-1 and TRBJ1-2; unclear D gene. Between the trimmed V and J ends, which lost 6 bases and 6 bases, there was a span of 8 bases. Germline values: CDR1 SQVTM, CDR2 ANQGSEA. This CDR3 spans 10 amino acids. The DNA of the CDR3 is TGCAGCGTAACCTCAGATGGCTACACCTTC. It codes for CSVTSDGYTF. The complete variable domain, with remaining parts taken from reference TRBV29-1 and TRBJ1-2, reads SAVISQKPSRDICQRGTSLTIQCQVDSQVTMMFWYRQQPGQSLTLIATANQGSEATYESGFVIDKFPISRPNLTFSTLTVSNMSPEDSSIYLCSVTSDGYTFGSGTRLTVV.

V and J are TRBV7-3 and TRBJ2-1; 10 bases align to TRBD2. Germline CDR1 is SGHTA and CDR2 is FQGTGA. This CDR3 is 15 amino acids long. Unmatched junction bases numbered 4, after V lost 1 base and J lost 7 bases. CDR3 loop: CASSLILAGANEQFF. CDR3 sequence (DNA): TGTGCCAGCAGCTTAATTCTAGCGGGAGCAAATGAGCAGTTCTTC.

CDR3 loop: CASSPRNFQVLNTEAFF. The DNA of the CDR3 is TGTGCCAGCTCACCACGGAACTTTCAGGTCCTGAACACTGAAGCTTTCTTT. The chain couples TRBV18 to TRBJ1-1; D remains ambiguous. With 1 base removed from V and 0 bases from J, the gap between germline ends came to 15 bases. Per germline, CDR1 KGHSH and CDR2 LQKENI. The CDR3 spans 17 residues.

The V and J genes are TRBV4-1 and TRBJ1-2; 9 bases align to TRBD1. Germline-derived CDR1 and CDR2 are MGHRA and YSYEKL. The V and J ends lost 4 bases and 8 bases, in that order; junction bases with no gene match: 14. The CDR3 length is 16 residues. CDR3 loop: CASSPGQGRGYGGYTF. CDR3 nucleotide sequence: TGCGCCAGCAGCCCCGGACAGGGGAGGGGCTATGGCGGCTACACCTTC.

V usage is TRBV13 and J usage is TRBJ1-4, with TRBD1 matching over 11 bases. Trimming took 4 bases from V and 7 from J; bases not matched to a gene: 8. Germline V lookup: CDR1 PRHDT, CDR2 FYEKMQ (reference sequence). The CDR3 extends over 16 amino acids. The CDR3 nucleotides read TGTGCCAGCAGCTCCCGGGACAGGGGGATCGGTGAAAAACTGTTTTTT. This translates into CASSSRDRGIGEKLFF.

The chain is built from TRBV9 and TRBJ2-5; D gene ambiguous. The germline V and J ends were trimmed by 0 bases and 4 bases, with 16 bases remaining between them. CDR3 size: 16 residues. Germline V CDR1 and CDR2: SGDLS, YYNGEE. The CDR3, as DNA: TGTGCCAGCAGCGTAGTCCCGTGGGGTGGTAGAGAGACCCAGTACTTC. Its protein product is CASSVVPWGGRETQYF.

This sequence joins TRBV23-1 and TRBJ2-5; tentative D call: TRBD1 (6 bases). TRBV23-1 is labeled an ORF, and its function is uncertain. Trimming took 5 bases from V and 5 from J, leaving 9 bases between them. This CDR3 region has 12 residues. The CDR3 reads CASSSGDETQYF. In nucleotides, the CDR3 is TGCGCCAGCAGTTCAGGGGATGAGACCCAGTACTTC.

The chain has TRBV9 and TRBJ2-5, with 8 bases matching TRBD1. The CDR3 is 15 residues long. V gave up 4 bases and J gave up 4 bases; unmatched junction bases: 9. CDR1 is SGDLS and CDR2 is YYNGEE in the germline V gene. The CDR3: CASSQDRVGRETQYF. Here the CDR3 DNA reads TGTGCCAGCAGCCAGGACAGGGTAGGGAGAGAGACCCAGTACTTC.

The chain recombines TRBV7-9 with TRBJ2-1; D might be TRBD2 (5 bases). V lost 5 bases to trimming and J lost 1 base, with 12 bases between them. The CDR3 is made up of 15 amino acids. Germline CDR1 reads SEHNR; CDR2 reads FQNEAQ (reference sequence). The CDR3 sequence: CASSPPSGSYNEQFF. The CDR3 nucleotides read TGTGCCAGCAGCCCCCCGAGCGGATCCTACAATGAGCAGTTCTTC.

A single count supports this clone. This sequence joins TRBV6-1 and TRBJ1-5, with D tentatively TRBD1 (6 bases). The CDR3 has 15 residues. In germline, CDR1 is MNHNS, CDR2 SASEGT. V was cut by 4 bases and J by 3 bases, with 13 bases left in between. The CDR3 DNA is TGTGCCAGCAGTGTAGCCGGACAGTTCAATCAGCCCCAGCATTTT. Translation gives CASSVAGQFNQPQHF.

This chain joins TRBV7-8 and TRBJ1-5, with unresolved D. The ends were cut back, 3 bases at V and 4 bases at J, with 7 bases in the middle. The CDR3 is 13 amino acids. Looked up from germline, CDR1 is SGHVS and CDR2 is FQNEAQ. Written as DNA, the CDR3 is TGTGCCAGCAGCTTGACCCCGAATCAGCCCCAGCATTTT. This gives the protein CASSLTPNQPQHF. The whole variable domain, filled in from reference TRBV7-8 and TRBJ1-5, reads GAGVSQSPRYKVAKRGQDVALRCDPISGHVSLFWYQQALGQGPEFLTYFQNEAQLDKSGLPSDRFFAERPEGSVSTLKIQRTQQEDSAVYLCASSLTPNQPQHFGDGTRLSIL.

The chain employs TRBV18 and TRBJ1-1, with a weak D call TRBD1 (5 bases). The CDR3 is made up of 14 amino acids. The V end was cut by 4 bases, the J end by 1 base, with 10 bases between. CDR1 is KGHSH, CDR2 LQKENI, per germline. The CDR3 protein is CASSLGTTNTEAFF. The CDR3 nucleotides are TGTGCCAGCTCACTAGGGACCACGAACACTGAAGCTTTCTTT.